This T cell receptor beta chain is from a study of technical replicates of blood from several donors. Per the germline V gene, CDR1 is SGHAT and CDR2 is FQDESV (reference sequence). This CDR3 comprises 15 residues. Trimming took 0 bases from V and 0 from J, leaving 8 bases between them. The repertoire was sequenced with immunoSEQ multiplex PCR; TCRdb's copy has only in-frame clones and lacks some. The table has about 64,000 clones, about 86% seen once. The V call is TRBV11-1, the J call TRBJ1-1; unclear D gene. Material: PBMCs. The receptor's source is a human donor in good health. Some clones in this sample may be carry-over from other donors' samples. The CDR3 sequence is CASSLARGLNTEAFF. The CDR3 DNA reads as TGTGCCAGCAGCTTAGCGCGCGGATTGAACACTGAAGCTTTCTTT. The full variable domain, in which reference TRBV11-1 and TRBJ1-1 provide the parts outside the CDR3, is EAEVAQSPRYKITEKSQAVAFWCDPISGHATLYWYRQILGQGPELLVQFQDESVVDDSQLPKDRFSAERLKGVDSTLKIQPAELGDSAMYLCASSLARGLNTEAFFGQGTRLTVV.